This TCR beta chain was recovered during a study of blood T cell repertoires in COVID-19. The germline V gene has CDR1 SGHAT and CDR2 FQNNGV. Trimming took 4 bases from V and 3 from J; bases not matched to a gene: 13. The CDR3 has 17 amino acids. This clone was detected only a few times. Sequencing used immunoSEQ multiplex PCR; TCRdb keeps in-frame clones, though not all of them. Altogether 200,000 to 300,000 clones are present, 70% to 90% being singletons, with the ten largest covering almost 2%. J is TRBJ1-1 and V is TRBV11-2, with TRBD1 identical over 8 bases. The receptor comes from a young man with active or convalescent COVID-19. Sequenced: peripheral blood. The CDR3 protein is CASSSQGGTGFDTEAFF. The CDR3 nucleotides are TGTGCCAGCAGCTCCCAGGGTGGGACAGGTTTCGACACTGAAGCTTTCTTT.